This T cell receptor beta chain was captured by sequencing in a study of blood T cell repertoires in COVID-19. In the study overall: The study drew acute and convalescent COVID-19 samples from the United States, Italy and Spain. T cells, B-cell-depleted T cells, or PBMCs provided the cDNA or gDNA that served as material.

Original methodology: Reference gene primer amplification gave nucleated cell count estimates. Only in-frame clones appear in the TCRdb table, and some are missing; sequencing was by immunoSEQ multiplex PCR. V, J and clone size were drawn from that table, and D and trimming were deduced from the DNA. This table has about 88,000 clones, approximately 91% appearing once. V trimming: 2 bases; J trimming: 2 bases; junction bases outside the gene matches: 6. Germline CDR1 SGHVT, CDR2 SQSDAQ. The CDR3 consists of 16 residues. The sequenced sample consisted of peripheral blood. This receptor was obtained from a woman at least 80 years old with acute or convalescent COVID-19. The V call is TRBV7-4, the J call TRBJ1-3, with 7 bases lining up with TRBD1. CDR3 residues: CASSLRRGPPGNTIYF. The CDR3 DNA reads as TGTGCCAGCAGCTTAAGGAGGGGGCCCCCTGGAAACACCATATATTTT.